Listed below are T cell receptor beta chains from one sample, sequenced in a study of blood T cell repertoires in COVID-19. Profiling relied on immunoSEQ multiplex PCR, and the TCRdb table lists in-frame clones only, not all of them. Of about 300,000 clones listed, approximately 90% are singletons. The sequencing sample was made of PBMCs or T cells enriched from blood (not recorded which). Receptor source: a woman between 25 and 40 years old who had recovered from COVID-19. Each CDR3 is given with its conserved first and last residue. D genes are given only for firm matches. Rows may omit the clone size; those that give it use once, few, many or a size class.

D: .
length: 12
size: .
V: TRBV28
J: TRBJ2-1
DNA: TGTGCCAGCAGTTTTTTAATTAATGAGCAGTTCTTC
CDR3: CASSFLINEQFF

D: TRBD1
length: 14
size: .
V: TRBV5-1
J: TRBJ1-4
DNA: TGCGCCAGCAGCCTAGGACAGGGCACCCACCAACTGTTTTTT
CDR3: CASSLGQGTHQLFF

D: .
length: 14
size: once
V: TRBV10-1
J: TRBJ2-2
DNA: TGCGCCAGCAGTACCAGTCAGAACACCGGGGAGCTGTTTTTT
CDR3: CASSTSQNTGELFF

D: TRBD1
length: 14
size: .
V: TRBV15
J: TRBJ1-2
DNA: TGTGCCACCAGCGGGGGACAGTCTAACTATGGCTACACCTTC
CDR3: CATSGGQSNYGYTF

D: .
length: 15
size: .
V: TRBV3-1/TRBV3-2
J: TRBJ2-7
DNA: TGTGCCAGCAGCCCACACCAGGGGACCCGTTACGAGCAGTACTTC
CDR3: CASSPHQGTRYEQYF

D: .
length: 13
size: .
V: TRBV19
J: TRBJ2-3
DNA: TGTGCCAGTAGTATATCACAGGCAGATACGCAGTATTTT
CDR3: CASSISQADTQYF

D: TRBD2
length: 19
size: .
V: TRBV6-2/TRBV6-3
J: TRBJ2-2
DNA: TGTGCCAGCAGTACCCCGAGGCCGGGACTAAAAGCGAACACCGGGGAGCTGTTTTTT
CDR3: CASSTPRPGLKANTGELFF

D: .
length: 12
size: .
V: TRBV29-1
J: TRBJ2-1
DNA: TGCAGCGTTGGACTTGACTACAATGAGCAGTTCTTC
CDR3: CSVGLDYNEQFF

D: .
length: 14
size: few
V: TRBV9
J: TRBJ1-4
DNA: TGTGCCAGCAGCGGACCTTCACCGGGTGAAAAACTGTTTTTT
CDR3: CASSGPSPGEKLFF

D: .
length: 17
size: .
V: TRBV28
J: TRBJ1-1
DNA: TGTGCCAGCAGTTTGGTTAGGGGAGGGCAACGAAACACTGAAGCTTTCTTT
CDR3: CASSLVRGGQRNTEAFF